Below are 11 T cell receptor beta chains sequenced from a single sample in a study of Graves' ophthalmopathy and Graves' hyperthyroidism. RNA transcripts provided the template for amplifying TCR beta CDR3 regions. Investigators did first-round RT-PCR with HTBI primers, then second-round multiplex PCR. TCRdb re-derived calls from the multiplex PCR reads in MiXCR, one entry per CDR3 protein. The data contain over a million distinct CDR3 sequences, less than 45% of them singletons. The material sequenced was peripheral blood or thyroid tissue (not recorded which). These receptors were obtained from an adult man with Graves' hyperthyroidism.

At least ten counts were recorded for this clonotype. V gene TRBV5-1 combines with J gene TRBJ1-1, with D possibly matching TRBD1 (6 bases). The germline V gene has CDR1 SGHRS and CDR2 YFSETQ. CDR3 length: 13 amino acids. The V gene lost 4 bases and the J gene lost 6 bases, with 13 bases spanning the gap. The DNA for the CDR3 is TGCGCCAGCAGCCATGGACAGAGCGCTGAAGCTTTCTTT. Translating gives CASSHGQSAEAFF.

The CDR3 sequence is CATGTEQGRETQYF. The CDR3 bases are TGTGCCACGGGAACCGAACAGGGCCGAGAGACCCAGTACTTC. The chain is built from TRBV24-1 and TRBJ2-5; D is perhaps TRBD1 (6 bases). There are 14 residues in the CDR3. V lost 10 bases to trimming and J lost 4 bases, with 18 bases between them. The germline V gene has CDR1 KGHDR and CDR2 SFDVKD.

This clonotype was observed many times. V usage is TRBV10-3 and J usage is TRBJ1-1, with D uncertain. Germline loops: CDR1 ENHRY, CDR2 SYGVKD. Trimming pared 10 bases from V and 0 bases from J, leaving 12 bases between. The CDR3 has 13 residues. The CDR3 loop reads CASNGWMNTEAFF. CDR3 nucleotide sequence: TGTGCCAGCAACGGCTGGATGAACACTGAAGCTTTCTTT.

The chain uses TRBV12-3 or TRBV12-4 and TRBJ1-2, with 9 bases fitting TRBD1. The CDR3 loop spans 12 amino acids. V lost 8 bases to trimming and J lost 6 bases; unmatched junction nucleotides: 4. The CDR3: CASGGQGDGYTF. The CDR3 bases are TGTGCCAGCGGGGGACAGGGTGATGGCTACACCTTC.

V is TRBV5-1 and J is TRBJ1-4; D is perhaps TRBD1 (5 bases). The germline CDR1 and CDR2 sequences are SGHRS and YFSETQ. With 3 bases removed from V and 8 bases from J, the gap between germline ends came to 20 bases. The CDR3 extends over 16 amino acids. CDR3 DNA sequence: TGCGCCAGCAGCTCGATGACCGGGGGTTCGAGCGAAAAACTGTTTTTT. This sequence encodes CASSSMTGGSSEKLFF.

This clonotype was seen repeatedly, ten times or more. The V gene is TRBV29-1, the J gene TRBJ2-5; possible D gene TRBD2, 6 bases. V was shortened by 5 bases and J by 5 bases, with 15 bases between the two germline ends. CDR1 is SQVTM and CDR2 is ANQGSEA in the germline V gene. This CDR3 has 13 amino acids. The CDR3 coding sequence is TGCAGCGTTTATCACGGGGGTTTGGAGACCCAGTACTTC. This encodes CSVYHGGLETQYF. Based on the CDR3 plus reference TRBV29-1 and TRBJ2-5, the full variable domain is SAVISQKPSRDICQRGTSLTIQCQVDSQVTMMFWYRQQPGQSLTLIATANQGSEATYESGFVIDKFPISRPNLTFSTLTVSNMSPEDSSIYLCSVYHGGLETQYFGPGTRLLVL.

The genes are TRBV2 and TRBJ2-5; weak D call: TRBD1 (6 bases). Trimming took 5 bases from V and 5 from J, leaving 18 bases between them. The germline CDR1 and CDR2 sequences are SNHLY and FYNNEI. The CDR3 loop spans 15 amino acids. Written as DNA, the CDR3 is TGTGCCAGCAGTCAGCCCGTGGGACAAATGGAGACCCAGTACTTC. Translated: CASSQPVGQMETQYF.

This clonotype was detected ten times or more. This sequence joins TRBV11-1 and TRBJ2-7; D is ambiguous. Germline values: CDR1 SGHAT, CDR2 FQDESV (reference sequence). The CDR3 runs 13 residues. Trimming took off 1 base at V and 7 bases at J, with 11 bases between the two ends. CDR3 amino acids: CASSLGRRWEQYF. The CDR3 bases are TGTGCCAGCAGCTTAGGTCGGCGGTGGGAGCAGTACTTC.

This clonotype turned up a few times. This chain joins TRBV6-6 and TRBJ1-1, with unresolved D. CDR1 is MNHNY, CDR2 SVGAGI, per germline (reference sequence). The CDR3 covers 15 residues. Trimming pared 8 bases from V and 1 base from J, leaving 17 bases between. CDR3 amino acids: CASHDNYAENTEAFF. The DNA of the CDR3 is TGTGCCAGCCACGATAACTATGCCGAGAACACTGAAGCTTTCTTT.

This clonotype was observed once. Possible read error: a much larger clone is one base away. This chain uses TRBV7-8 with TRBJ2-7, with TRBD1 matching over 7 bases. The CDR3 consists of 15 residues. J lost 3 bases, V lost 2 bases, and 7 bases had no gene match. The germline CDR1 and CDR2 sequences are SGHVS and FQNEAQ. The CDR3 DNA follows: TGTGCCAGCAGCTTAACAGGACAGGAATTCTACGAGCAGTACTTC. Residues: CASSLTGQEFYEQYF.

The chain recombines TRBV4-2 with TRBJ1-3, with D unclear. The germline V and J ends were trimmed by 1 base and 0 bases, with 13 bases remaining between them. This CDR3 has 17 residues. Germline loops: CDR1 LGHNA, CDR2 YNFKEQ. The CDR3 protein is CASSQVLHLSSGNTIYF. For the CDR3, the DNA is TGTGCCAGCAGCCAAGTCTTGCATTTGAGCTCTGGAAACACCATATATTTT.